These T cell receptor beta chains were read from a single sample in a study of vaccination effects on CD4 cells after COVID-19. Method: immunoSEQ multiplex PCR; TCRdb's copy keeps in-frame clones and lacks some. The sample consists of more than 20,000 clones, about 73% of them appearing once. No cognate antigen is known for these TCRs. The sample was CD4+ T cells from PBMCs cultured with SARS-CoV-2 spike peptides, taken after COVID-19 vaccination. These TCRs come from a human donor who received a COVID-19 vaccine. CDR3s include the opening cysteine and the closing phenylalanine or tryptophan. D genes are given only for firm matches. The size of a clone is reported for some rows only, either as once, few or many, or as a class for expanded clones.

CDR3 protein: CASSQDPGLAQFF
CDR3 DNA: TGTGCCAGCAGCCAAGATCCGGGACTAGCCCAGTTCTTC
J gene: TRBJ2-1
clone size: NA
D gene: TRBD2
CDR3 length: 13
V gene: TRBV3-1/TRBV3-2

CDR3 protein: CASSRDTNYGYTF
CDR3 DNA: TGTGCCAGCTCACGGGACACTAACTATGGCTACACCTTC
J gene: TRBJ1-2
clone size: NA
D gene: NA
CDR3 length: 13
V gene: TRBV18

CDR3 protein: CASSWGTVVNTEAFF
CDR3 DNA: TGCGCCAGCAGCTGGGGGACAGTTGTGAACACTGAAGCTTTCTTT
J gene: TRBJ1-1
clone size: NA
D gene: TRBD1
CDR3 length: 15
V gene: TRBV5-1

CDR3 protein: CASSSWPGDGNGELFF
CDR3 DNA: TGCGCCAGCAGCTCTTGGCCAGGGGATGGAAACGGGGAGCTGTTTTTT
J gene: TRBJ2-2
clone size: NA
D gene: NA
CDR3 length: 16
V gene: TRBV5-1

CDR3 protein: CASSGNFIPEAFF
CDR3 DNA: TGTGCCAGCAGCGGGAATTTTATCCCTGAAGCTTTCTTT
J gene: TRBJ1-1
clone size: NA
D gene: NA
CDR3 length: 13
V gene: TRBV3-1/TRBV3-2

CDR3 protein: CASSQDQAGRGSRVSYEQYF
CDR3 DNA: TGTGCCAGCAGCCAAGATCAGGCGGGTCGTGGGTCAAGGGTCTCCTACGAGCAGTACTTC
J gene: TRBJ2-7
clone size: NA
D gene: NA
CDR3 length: 20
V gene: TRBV3-1/TRBV3-2

CDR3 protein: CASGDRGYEQYF
CDR3 DNA: TGCGCCAGCGGGGACAGGGGCTACGAGCAGTACTTC
J gene: TRBJ2-7
clone size: NA
D gene: TRBD1
CDR3 length: 12
V gene: TRBV10-1

CDR3 protein: CASSSSGGAGDTQYF
CDR3 DNA: TGCGCCAGCAGCTCTAGCGGGGGGGCCGGGGATACGCAGTATTTT
J gene: TRBJ2-3
clone size: NA
D gene: TRBD2
CDR3 length: 15
V gene: TRBV5-1

CDR3 protein: CASSRDRGGETQYF
CDR3 DNA: TGTGCCAGCAGCCGTGACAGGGGCGGTGAGACCCAGTACTTC
J gene: TRBJ2-5
clone size: NA
D gene: TRBD1
CDR3 length: 14
V gene: TRBV11-2

CDR3 protein: CASSLDVSDTQYF
CDR3 DNA: TGTGCCAGCAGCTTGGACGTGTCAGATACGCAGTATTTT
J gene: TRBJ2-3
clone size: NA
D gene: NA
CDR3 length: 13
V gene: TRBV12-3/TRBV12-4

CDR3 protein: CASSLEQNTEAFF
CDR3 DNA: TGCGCCAGCAGCTTGGAACAGAACACTGAAGCTTTCTTT
J gene: TRBJ1-1
clone size: NA
D gene: NA
CDR3 length: 13
V gene: TRBV5-1

CDR3 protein: CASSLKGGSETQYF
CDR3 DNA: TGCGCCAGCAGCTTGAAAGGGGGGTCGGAGACCCAGTACTTC
J gene: TRBJ2-5
clone size: NA
D gene: NA
CDR3 length: 14
V gene: TRBV5-1

CDR3 protein: CASSQDVAYEQYF
CDR3 DNA: TGTGCCAGCAGCCAAGATGTGGCCTACGAGCAGTACTTC
J gene: TRBJ2-7
clone size: NA
D gene: NA
CDR3 length: 13
V gene: TRBV4-2

CDR3 protein: CASSLGTGSGNTEAFF
CDR3 DNA: TGTGCCAGCAGCTTAGGGACAGGGAGCGGGAACACTGAAGCTTTCTTT
J gene: TRBJ1-1
clone size: NA
D gene: TRBD1
CDR3 length: 16
V gene: TRBV11-2

CDR3 protein: CASSNRMGSEAFF
CDR3 DNA: TGTGCCAGCAGTAACAGGATGGGGTCTGAAGCTTTCTTT
J gene: TRBJ1-1
clone size: NA
D gene: NA
CDR3 length: 13
V gene: TRBV12-3/TRBV12-4

CDR3 protein: CASSAREGVNYGYTF
CDR3 DNA: TGTGCCAGCAGCGCTCGCGAGGGGGTTAACTATGGCTACACCTTC
J gene: TRBJ1-2
clone size: NA
D gene: NA
CDR3 length: 15
V gene: TRBV5-4

CDR3 protein: CASSEGRDYEQYF
CDR3 DNA: TGCGCCAGCAGTGAGGGGAGGGATTACGAGCAGTACTTC
J gene: TRBJ2-7
clone size: NA
D gene: TRBD2
CDR3 length: 13
V gene: TRBV10-1

CDR3 protein: CATSRDQYDSPNTEAFF
CDR3 DNA: TGTGCCACCAGCAGAGATCAATACGACAGCCCGAACACTGAAGCTTTCTTT
J gene: TRBJ1-1
clone size: once
D gene: NA
CDR3 length: 17
V gene: TRBV15

CDR3 protein: CASSQQRQGGYSDTQYF
CDR3 DNA: TGTGCCAGCAGCCAGCAAAGACAGGGAGGTTATTCGGATACGCAGTATTTT
J gene: TRBJ2-3
clone size: NA
D gene: NA
CDR3 length: 17
V gene: TRBV4-2

CDR3 protein: CASKQLQRDTQYF
CDR3 DNA: TGTGCCAGCAAACAGTTACAGAGGGATACGCAGTATTTT
J gene: TRBJ2-3
clone size: NA
D gene: NA
CDR3 length: 13
V gene: TRBV2

CDR3 protein: CASSLGQGISYEQYF
CDR3 DNA: TGTGCCAGCAGCTTGGGACAGGGAATCTCCTACGAGCAGTACTTC
J gene: TRBJ2-7
clone size: NA
D gene: TRBD1
CDR3 length: 15
V gene: TRBV7-9

CDR3 protein: CASSISAGGPYGYTF
CDR3 DNA: TGTGCCAGTAGTATTTCGGCAGGGGGTCCCTATGGCTACACCTTC
J gene: TRBJ1-2
clone size: NA
D gene: TRBD1
CDR3 length: 15
V gene: TRBV19

CDR3 protein: CASSQPDRASYGYTF
CDR3 DNA: TGTGCCAGCAGCCAACCGGACAGGGCAAGCTATGGCTACACCTTC
J gene: TRBJ1-2
clone size: NA
D gene: TRBD1
CDR3 length: 15
V gene: TRBV4-2

CDR3 protein: CASSIGWLGRTGDLTGYTF
CDR3 DNA: TGTGCCAGTAGTATAGGATGGTTGGGACGGACCGGCGACCTCACTGGCTACACCTTC
J gene: TRBJ1-2
clone size: NA
D gene: NA
CDR3 length: 19
V gene: TRBV19

CDR3 protein: CASTRDSPSYEQYF
CDR3 DNA: TGTGCCAGCACCCGGGACAGTCCCTCCTACGAGCAGTACTTC
J gene: TRBJ2-7
clone size: NA
D gene: TRBD1
CDR3 length: 14
V gene: TRBV6-5

CDR3 protein: CASSPDRVVGYTF
CDR3 DNA: TGTGCCAGCAGCCCCGACAGGGTCGTTGGCTACACCTTC
J gene: TRBJ1-2
clone size: NA
D gene: TRBD1
CDR3 length: 13
V gene: TRBV6-5

CDR3 protein: CASSRDGGLNQPQHF
CDR3 DNA: TGTGCCAGCAGCCGCGATGGGGGACTGAATCAGCCCCAGCATTTT
J gene: TRBJ1-5
clone size: NA
D gene: NA
CDR3 length: 15
V gene: TRBV6-5

CDR3 protein: CASSRASSGGILDIQYF
CDR3 DNA: TGCGCCAGCAGCAGGGCCTCTAGCGGGGGGATCTTAGACATTCAGTACTTC
J gene: TRBJ2-4
clone size: few
D gene: TRBD2
CDR3 length: 17
V gene: TRBV5-1

CDR3 protein: CASSVAPVSYEQYF
CDR3 DNA: TGTGCCAGCAGCGTAGCTCCCGTTTCCTACGAGCAGTACTTC
J gene: TRBJ2-7
clone size: NA
D gene: NA
CDR3 length: 14
V gene: TRBV9

CDR3 protein: CASSETYEQFF
CDR3 DNA: TGTGCCAGCAGCGAGACATATGAGCAGTTCTTC
J gene: TRBJ2-1
clone size: few
D gene: NA
CDR3 length: 11
V gene: TRBV12-3/TRBV12-4

CDR3 protein: CASSYSSGAAYNEQFF
CDR3 DNA: TGTGCCAGCAGTTACTCGAGCGGGGCTGCCTACAATGAGCAGTTCTTC
J gene: TRBJ2-1
clone size: NA
D gene: TRBD2
CDR3 length: 16
V gene: TRBV6-5

CDR3 protein: CASSRESTIYF
CDR3 DNA: TGTGCCAGCAGCCGTGAATCGACCATATATTTT
J gene: TRBJ1-3
clone size: NA
D gene: NA
CDR3 length: 11
V gene: TRBV3-1/TRBV3-2

CDR3 protein: CASSLAPVRNNEQFF
CDR3 DNA: TGTGCCAGCAGCTTAGCTCCGGTCAGGAACAATGAGCAGTTCTTC
J gene: TRBJ2-1
clone size: NA
D gene: NA
CDR3 length: 15
V gene: TRBV7-2

CDR3 protein: CAISDIPYEQYF
CDR3 DNA: TGTGCCATCAGTGACATCCCCTACGAGCAGTACTTC
J gene: TRBJ2-7
clone size: NA
D gene: NA
CDR3 length: 12
V gene: TRBV10-3

CDR3 protein: CASSLSSYNEQFF
CDR3 DNA: TGTGCCAGCAGTTTGAGCTCCTACAATGAGCAGTTCTTC
J gene: TRBJ2-1
clone size: NA
D gene: NA
CDR3 length: 13
V gene: TRBV12-3/TRBV12-4

CDR3 protein: CASSLSGGGGAFF
CDR3 DNA: TGTGCCAGCAGCTTAAGTGGCGGGGGGGGAGCTTTCTTT
J gene: TRBJ1-1
clone size: NA
D gene: NA
CDR3 length: 13
V gene: TRBV5-5

CDR3 protein: CASSQGTGGFQPQHF
CDR3 DNA: TGTGCCAGCAGCCAGGGGACCGGGGGGTTTCAGCCCCAGCATTTT
J gene: TRBJ1-5
clone size: NA
D gene: NA
CDR3 length: 15
V gene: TRBV3-1/TRBV3-2

CDR3 protein: CASRTTSGGGYEQYF
CDR3 DNA: TGTGCCAGCAGGACGACTAGCGGGGGGGGCTACGAGCAGTACTTC
J gene: TRBJ2-7
clone size: few
D gene: TRBD2
CDR3 length: 15
V gene: TRBV6-5

CDR3 protein: CASSVERYNQPQHF
CDR3 DNA: TGTGCCAGCAGTGTCGAGAGATACAATCAGCCCCAGCATTTT
J gene: TRBJ1-5
clone size: NA
D gene: NA
CDR3 length: 14
V gene: TRBV2

CDR3 protein: CASRRQGARGELFF
CDR3 DNA: TGTGCCAGCAGAAGACAGGGGGCGCGCGGGGAGCTGTTTTTT
J gene: TRBJ2-2
clone size: NA
D gene: TRBD1
CDR3 length: 14
V gene: TRBV6-5

CDR3 protein: CASSEGRVGLDEQYF
CDR3 DNA: TGTGCCAGCAGTGAAGGAAGGGTAGGCTTGGACGAGCAGTACTTC
J gene: TRBJ2-7
clone size: NA
D gene: NA
CDR3 length: 15
V gene: TRBV6-1

CDR3 protein: CASGQPLRQYF
CDR3 DNA: TGTGCCAGCGGTCAGCCTTTACGGCAGTACTTC
J gene: TRBJ2-7
clone size: NA
D gene: NA
CDR3 length: 11
V gene: TRBV6-5

CDR3 protein: CASSTGNGQPQHF
CDR3 DNA: TGTGCCAGCAGCACAGGGAACGGGCAGCCCCAGCATTTT
J gene: TRBJ1-5
clone size: NA
D gene: NA
CDR3 length: 13
V gene: TRBV12-3/TRBV12-4

CDR3 protein: CASSLGPQRGIKETQYF
CDR3 DNA: TGTGCCAGCAGCTTGGGCCCCCAGCGGGGGATTAAAGAGACCCAGTACTTC
J gene: TRBJ2-5
clone size: NA
D gene: TRBD2
CDR3 length: 17
V gene: TRBV5-4

CDR3 protein: CASSIRGAGVKETQYF
CDR3 DNA: TGTGCCAGCAGCATCCGTGGAGCGGGAGTTAAAGAGACCCAGTACTTC
J gene: TRBJ2-5
clone size: NA
D gene: TRBD2
CDR3 length: 16
V gene: TRBV11-1

CDR3 protein: CASSPGPREGYGYTF
CDR3 DNA: TGTGCCAGCAGCCCTGGTCCCAGGGAGGGGTATGGCTACACCTTC
J gene: TRBJ1-2
clone size: NA
D gene: NA
CDR3 length: 15
V gene: TRBV3-1/TRBV3-2

CDR3 protein: CASSSGRGYDQPQHF
CDR3 DNA: TGTGCCAGCAGTTCGGGAAGGGGCTACGATCAGCCCCAGCATTTT
J gene: TRBJ1-5
clone size: NA
D gene: NA
CDR3 length: 15
V gene: TRBV6-6

CDR3 protein: CASSVDSSSTYGYTF
CDR3 DNA: TGTGCCAGCAGCGTAGATTCGAGCAGCACCTATGGCTACACCTTC
J gene: TRBJ1-2
clone size: NA
D gene: NA
CDR3 length: 15
V gene: TRBV9

CDR3 protein: CASSQYGSGSSLETQYF
CDR3 DNA: TGTGCCAGCAGCCAGTACGGTAGCGGGAGTTCCCTAGAGACCCAGTACTTC
J gene: TRBJ2-5
clone size: NA
D gene: TRBD2
CDR3 length: 17
V gene: TRBV3-1/TRBV3-2

CDR3 protein: CASGTGQMRNTIYF
CDR3 DNA: TGTGCCAGCGGCACGGGGCAGATGAGAAACACCATATATTTT
J gene: TRBJ1-3
clone size: once
D gene: NA
CDR3 length: 14
V gene: TRBV5-5

CDR3 protein: CASSVYNEQFF
CDR3 DNA: TGTGCCAGCAGTGTATACAATGAGCAGTTCTTC
J gene: TRBJ2-1
clone size: NA
D gene: NA
CDR3 length: 11
V gene: TRBV6-1

CDR3 protein: CASSYSTGTGSYEQYF
CDR3 DNA: TGTGCCAGCAGTTACTCGACGGGGACAGGGTCCTACGAGCAGTACTTC
J gene: TRBJ2-7
clone size: NA
D gene: TRBD1
CDR3 length: 16
V gene: TRBV6-5